This T cell receptor beta chain stems from a study of blood T cell repertoires in COVID-19. Study context: Specimens from acute and convalescent COVID-19 originated in the United States, Italy and Spain. PBMCs, B-cell-depleted T cells, or T cells provided the cDNA or gDNA that made up the material.

Trimming removed 5 bases from V and 8 bases from J; junction bases left unmatched: 9. Germline-derived CDR1 and CDR2 are SEHNR and FQNEAQ (reference sequence). The CDR3 extends over 14 amino acids. Original handling: Reference gene primers were amplified, and this amplification served to estimate nucleated cell counts. TCRdb keeps only in-frame clones here, not all; method: immunoSEQ multiplex PCR. V, J and clone size were drawn from that table, and D and trimming were deduced from the DNA. The repertoire consists of under 200,000 clones, with around 90% occurring once and the leading ten covering 5% to 6.5%.

The sequence was obtained from a man aged 35 to 55 with active or convalescent COVID-19. The chain joins TRBV7-9 to TRBJ1-2; 9 bases are a match to TRBD1. Sequenced material: peripheral blood. The CDR3 spells CASSNSGTGIGYTF. Written as DNA, the CDR3 is TGTGCCAGCAGCAATTCCGGGACAGGGATAGGCTACACCTTC.